One sample yielded the 15 T cell receptor beta chains listed below, sequenced in a study of siplizumab effects on memory and regulatory T cells. Repertoires were generated with immunoSEQ multiplex PCR, while TCRdb's copy carries only in-frame clones and drops some. The sample has about 120,000 clones; approximately 94% are singletons. The sequenced material came from non-Treg CD4+ T cells sorted from blood. The receptors here all came from a human donor in good health.

V usage is TRBV15 and J usage is TRBJ2-5, with 8 bases aligning to TRBD1. V lost 0 bases to trimming and J lost 5 bases; unmatched junction nucleotides: 8. Germline assignment: CDR1 LNHNV and CDR2 YYDKDF (reference sequence). The CDR3 sequence is 16 residues long. CDR3 amino acids: CATSRDQAGGMETQYF. The CDR3 coding sequence is TGTGCCACCAGCAGAGATCAGGCAGGGGGCATGGAGACCCAGTACTTC.

The chain links TRBV5-6 to TRBJ2-1; tentatively, D is TRBD1 or TRBD2 (5 bases each). This CDR3 is 16 amino acids long. Germline assignment: CDR1 SGHDT and CDR2 YYEEEE. Trimming removed 5 bases from V and 9 bases from J, with 24 bases in between. Here the CDR3 reads CASSSKSEGYGGEQFF. The CDR3 coding sequence is TGTGCCAGCAGTTCCAAAAGCGAGGGTTATGGGGGTGAGCAGTTCTTC. Full variable domain (missing parts from reference TRBV5-6 and TRBJ2-1): DAGVTQSPTHLIKTRGQQVTLRCSPKSGHDTVSWYQQALGQGPQFIFQYYEEEERQRGNFPDRFSGHQFPNYSSELNVNALLLGDSALYLCASSSKSEGYGGEQFFGPGTRLTVL.

This chain uses TRBV12-5 with TRBJ2-3, with 12 bases lining up with TRBD2. V shed 5 bases, J shed 5 bases, and the junction held 5 bases outside the gene matches. This CDR3 comprises 15 residues. CDR1 is LGHNT, CDR2 FRNRAP, per germline. The CDR3 protein is CASGPLTSGRDTQYF. CDR3 DNA: TGTGCTAGTGGTCCCCTGACTAGCGGGAGAGATACGCAGTATTTT.

The chain is built from TRBV7-9 and TRBJ1-1; D not certain. Between the trimmed V and J ends, which lost 0 bases and 1 base, there was a span of 6 bases. The CDR3 consists of 14 residues. Germline lookup yields CDR1 SEHNR and CDR2 FQNEAQ (reference sequence). CDR3 sequence (DNA): TGTGCCAGCAGCTTAGCGCCGGCGAACACTGAAGCTTTCTTT. This gives the protein CASSLAPANTEAFF.

This clone was seen once. This chain links TRBV29-1 with TRBJ1-3, with D possibly matching TRBD1 (6 bases). The CDR3 length is 14 residues. V was cut by 0 bases and J by 2 bases, with 8 bases left in between. The germline V gene encodes CDR1 SQVTM and CDR2 ANQGSEA. The CDR3 DNA follows: TGCAGCGTTGAAGATCGACAGGCTGGAAACACCATATATTTT. Amino acid sequence: CSVEDRQAGNTIYF.

This sequence joins TRBV10-3 and TRBJ2-3, with D hard to call. In germline, CDR1 is ENHRY, CDR2 SYGVKD. V was clipped by 6 bases and J by 6 bases, with 7 bases between them. The CDR3 is 11 amino acids. CDR3 amino acids: CAISLGDTQYF. CDR3 nucleotides: TGTGCCATCAGCCTTGGGGATACGCAGTATTTT.

The chain uses TRBV19 and TRBJ1-4, with 12 bases identical to TRBD1. The CDR3 sequence is 16 residues long. Germline trimming cut 5 bases from V and 8 bases from J; bases unmatched to any gene: 9. Germline V lookup: CDR1 LNHDA, CDR2 SQIVND (reference sequence). DNA for the CDR3: TGTGCCAGTAGTCGTCCCACGGGACAGGGGGCCGAAAAACTGTTTTTT. Protein: CASSRPTGQGAEKLFF.

This chain connects TRBV6-6 to TRBJ2-6; D gene uncertain. This CDR3 has 13 amino acids. V lost 7 bases and J 2 bases, leaving 6 bases between the germline ends. CDR1 and CDR2 (germline): MNHNY, SVGAGI (reference sequence). CDR3 loop: CASTPAGANVLTF. The DNA of the CDR3 is TGTGCCAGCACCCCCGCTGGGGCCAACGTCCTGACTTTC.

This clone was recorded only once. The gene calls are TRBV11-3 and TRBJ1-1; 7 positions agree with TRBD1. V trimming: 4 bases; J trimming: 10 bases; junction bases outside the gene matches: 9. Germline CDR1 reads SGHNT; CDR2 reads YENEEA. This CDR3 spans 13 amino acids. The CDR3 nucleotides are TGTGCCAGCAGCTACGACGGGGACAGTGGAGCTTTCTTT. Protein: CASSYDGDSGAFF.

The chain couples TRBV7-9 to TRBJ1-5, with TRBD1 as a possible D gene (5 bases). The V and J ends lost 3 bases and 5 bases respectively, with 14 bases between them. This CDR3 has 15 amino acids. Germline loops: CDR1 SEHNR, CDR2 FQNEAQ (reference sequence). The CDR3 DNA reads as TGTGCCAGCAGCTTGACAGATGGGGGTTATCAGCCCCAGCATTTT. This codes for CASSLTDGGYQPQHF.

V is TRBV5-1 and J is TRBJ2-7; perhaps TRBD2 as D (5 bases). Germline V gene sequence: CDR1 SGHRS, CDR2 YFSETQ. The CDR3 has 16 residues. V was cut by 6 bases and J by 5 bases, with 24 bases left in between. The CDR3 nucleotides are TGCGCCAGCAACCAGAATCCGGGGATTAACGCCCACGAGCAGTACTTC. Its protein product is CASNQNPGINAHEQYF.

The V call is TRBV4-1, the J call TRBJ1-2; D is possibly TRBD1 (6 bases). Germline V gives CDR1 MGHRA, CDR2 YSYEKL. This CDR3 region has 15 residues. Trimming removed 0 bases at V and 6 bases at J, with 14 bases between. DNA of the CDR3: TGCGCCAGCAGCCAAGATTCTCGGGGGGCGAATGGCTACACCTTC. It yields the protein CASSQDSRGANGYTF.

The J gene is TRBJ1-1, the V gene TRBV7-3, with D uncertain. The germline CDR1 and CDR2 sequences are SGHTA and FQGTGA. The V end was cut by 2 bases, the J end by 1 base, with 8 bases between. The CDR3 totals 14 residues. The CDR3: CASSLGPGNTEAFF. The CDR3 DNA sequence: TGTGCCAGCAGCTTAGGTCCAGGGAACACTGAAGCTTTCTTT.

The chain uses TRBV4-1 and TRBJ2-6; 10 positions agree with TRBD2. The CDR3 is made up of 21 amino acids. After removal of 2 bases from V and 0 bases from J, the junction contained 13 bases not matched to a gene. Germline V CDR1 and CDR2: MGHRA, YSYEKL. The CDR3 sequence is CASSQTKLIAGGSSGANVLTF. The CDR3 coding sequence is TGCGCCAGCAGCCAAACAAAGTTGATAGCGGGAGGTTCCTCTGGGGCCAACGTCCTGACTTTC.

The rearrangement joins TRBV28 to TRBJ1-2, with 8 bases aligning to TRBD1. The CDR3 is 14 residues long. Germline trimming cut 11 bases from V and 2 bases from J; bases unmatched to any gene: 10. The V gene's germline CDR1 is MDHEN and CDR2 SYDVKM. The CDR3 spells CAAQRDRLNYGYTF. The CDR3 coding sequence is TGTGCCGCCCAACGGGACAGGTTAAACTATGGCTACACCTTC.